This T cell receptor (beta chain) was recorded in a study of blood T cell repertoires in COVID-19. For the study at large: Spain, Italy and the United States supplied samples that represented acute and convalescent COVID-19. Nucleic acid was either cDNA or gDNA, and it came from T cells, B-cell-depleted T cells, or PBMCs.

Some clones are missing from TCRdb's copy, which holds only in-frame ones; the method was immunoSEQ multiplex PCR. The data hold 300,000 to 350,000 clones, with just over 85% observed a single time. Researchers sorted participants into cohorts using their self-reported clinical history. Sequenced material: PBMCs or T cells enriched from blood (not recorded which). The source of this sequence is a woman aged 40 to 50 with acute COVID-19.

For the CDR3, the DNA is TGTGCCAGCAGTGAATCTAGCGGGGCTTCGGAGCAGTTCTTC. Its protein product is CASSESSGASEQFF. The rearrangement links TRBV6-4 to TRBJ2-1; 9 bases agree with TRBD2. The CDR3 loop spans 14 amino acids. Per the germline V gene, CDR1 is MRHNA and CDR2 is SNTAGT. V shed 3 bases and J 10 bases; nucleotides not matched to a gene: 7.